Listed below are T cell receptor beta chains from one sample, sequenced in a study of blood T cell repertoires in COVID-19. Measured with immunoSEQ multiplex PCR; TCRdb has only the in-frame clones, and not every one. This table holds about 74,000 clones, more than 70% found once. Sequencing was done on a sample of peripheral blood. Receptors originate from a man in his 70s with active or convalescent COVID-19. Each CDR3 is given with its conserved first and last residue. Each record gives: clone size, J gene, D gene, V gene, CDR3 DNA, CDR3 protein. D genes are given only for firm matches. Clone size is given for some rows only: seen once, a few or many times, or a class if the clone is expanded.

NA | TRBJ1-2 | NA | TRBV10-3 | TGTGCCATCAGTGAGACCGCCGACAGGAAAGGTGGCTACACCTTC | CAISETADRKGGYTF
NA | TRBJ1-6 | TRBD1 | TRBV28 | TGTGCCAGCAGTTCGACAGGGAGCTATGGTTCACCCCTCCACTTT | CASSSTGSYGSPLHF
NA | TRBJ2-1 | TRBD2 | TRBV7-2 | TGTGCCAGCAAGCGGGGGGCGGGCGTCCCTTACAATGAGCAGTTCTTC | CASKRGAGVPYNEQFF
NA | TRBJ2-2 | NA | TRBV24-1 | TGTGCCACCATGACTCCTGATTCAGGGGAGCTGTTTTTT | CATMTPDSGELFF
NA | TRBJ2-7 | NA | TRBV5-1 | TGCGCCAGCAGCTTGGTCCAGGGGATAGGTGAGCAGTACTTC | CASSLVQGIGEQYF
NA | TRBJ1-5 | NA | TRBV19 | TGTGCCAGTCGTTACGGATCCGGGGGAAGCAATCAGCCCCAGCATTTT | CASRYGSGGSNQPQHF
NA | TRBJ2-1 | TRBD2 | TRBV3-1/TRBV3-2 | TGTGCCAGCAGCCAAATAGCGGGGGGTAAGAATGAGCAGTTCTTC | CASSQIAGGKNEQFF
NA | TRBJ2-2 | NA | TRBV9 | TGTGCCAGCAGGAGAACTACGACCGGGGAGCTGTTTTTT | CASRRTTTGELFF
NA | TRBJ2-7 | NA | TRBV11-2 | TGTGCCAGCAGCTTAACAGGCACCTACGAGCAGTACTTC | CASSLTGTYEQYF
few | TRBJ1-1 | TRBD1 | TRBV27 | TGTGCCAGCAGTCTCAGACAGGGGACGCTAGCTTTCTTT | CASSLRQGTLAFF
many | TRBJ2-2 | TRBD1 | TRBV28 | TGTGCCAGCCACGTGGACAGGGGTATCACCGGGGAGCTGTTTTTT | CASHVDRGITGELFF
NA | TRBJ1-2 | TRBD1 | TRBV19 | TGTGCCAGTAGTCTTCAGGGGGGAGGTGGCTACACCTTC | CASSLQGGGGYTF
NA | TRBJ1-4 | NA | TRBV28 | TGTGCCAGCAGTTGGGCAGGGGAAGAGGAAAAACTGTTTTTT | CASSWAGEEEKLFF
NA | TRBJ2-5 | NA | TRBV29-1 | TGCAGCGTTGGGGGCAGCCAAGAGACCCAGTACTTC | CSVGGSQETQYF
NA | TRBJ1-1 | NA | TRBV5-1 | TGCGCCAGCAGCTTGGGGGAGGTGAACACTGAAGCTTTCTTT | CASSLGEVNTEAFF
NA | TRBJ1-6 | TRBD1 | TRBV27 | TGTGCCAGCAGTCCCTTAACAGGGGGCTCCTATAATTCACCCCTCCACTTT | CASSPLTGGSYNSPLHF
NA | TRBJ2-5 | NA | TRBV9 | TGTGCCAGCAGTCCGTACGAGCGCTACGAGACCCAGTACTTC | CASSPYERYETQYF
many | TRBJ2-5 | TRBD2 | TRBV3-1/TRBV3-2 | TGTGCCAGCAGCCAAGATTTGGCTAGCGGACCTCCAAGGACCCAGTACTTC | CASSQDLASGPPRTQYF
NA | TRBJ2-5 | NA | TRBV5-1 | TGCGCCAGCACCCTCCGGGGTTTTTTCCAAGAGACCCAGTACTTC | CASTLRGFFQETQYF
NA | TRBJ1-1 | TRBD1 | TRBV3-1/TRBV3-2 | TGTGCCAGCTCCCGATTACAGGGGGCTGAAGCTTTCTTT | CASSRLQGAEAFF
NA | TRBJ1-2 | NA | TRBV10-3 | TGTGCCATCAGGAGGGGAGGCGGAACTAACTATGGCTACACCTTC | CAIRRGGGTNYGYTF
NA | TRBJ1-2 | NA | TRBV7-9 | TGTGCCAGCAGCCCCAGGGAGGGAGCGTACACCTTC | CASSPREGAYTF
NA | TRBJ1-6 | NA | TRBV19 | TGTGCCAGTAGTTTGGCGGGGCATTCTTCACCCCTCCACTTT | CASSLAGHSSPLHF
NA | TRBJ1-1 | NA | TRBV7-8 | TGTGCCAGCAGCTTAACTGAGGAGTGGGCTTTCTTT | CASSLTEEWAFF
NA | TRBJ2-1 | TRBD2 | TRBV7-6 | TGTGCCAGCAGCTTAGTAGCTAGCGGGGGGGCTCTGAGTGAGCAGTTCTTC | CASSLVASGGALSEQFF
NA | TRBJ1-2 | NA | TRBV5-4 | TGTGCCAGCAGCCCCCGGGGTGGCGGCTACACCTTC | CASSPRGGGYTF
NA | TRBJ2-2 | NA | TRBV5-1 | TGCGCCAGCAGGAAGATACTAGATCAATCTCGTCAGCTGTTTTTT | CASRKILDQSRQLFF
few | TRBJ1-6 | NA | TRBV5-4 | TGTGCCAGCAGCTTGCCCCGGGCAGGGAACAATTCACCCCTCCACTTT | CASSLPRAGNNSPLHF